This T cell receptor (beta chain) originates from a study of spatial heterogeneity in lung cancer. Looking at the study overall: PBMC collected at follow-up were sequenced when available, a median of about 2 years after resection.

Every cDNA TCR molecule received its own unique molecular identifier. TCRdb re-called the 5' RACE reads with MiXCR, one entry per CDR3 protein. The table records 55,000 to 75,000 distinct CDR3 sequences, about 9.5% of them present only once. The time point: blood at routine non-recurrence follow-up after resection. The sample holds many counts of this clonotype. This CDR3 region has 14 residues. Germline V lookup: CDR1 SNHLY, CDR2 FYNNEI. V lost 7 bases, J lost 5 bases, and 14 bases lay in between. Specimen: PBMCs, collected at follow-up. The chain has TRBV2 and TRBJ2-2; perhaps D is TRBD1 or TRBD2 (5 bases each). The source of this sequence is a female donor with early-stage non-small cell lung cancer. Written as DNA, the CDR3 is TGTGCCAGCACTAGAGGGGTGGTGACCGGGGAGCTGTTTTTT. Protein product: CASTRGVVTGELFF.